A single TCR beta chain is shown here with its context. Its antigen is currently unknown. V lost 3 bases to trimming and J lost 10 bases, with 15 bases between them. CDR3 size: 13 residues. Germline values: CDR1 SGHDN, CDR2 FVKESK. The PCR employed 60 Vbeta primers together with 13 Jbeta primers. This table comes from immunoSEQ multiplex PCR, and its TCRdb copy is limited to in-frame clones, with some not included. The sample lists roughly 63,000 clones; more than 70% were seen once. These data originate in a study of cytomegalovirus exposure and HLA in healthy donors. General observations from the study: What a later analysis showed was that several of the most significant clusters appeared linked to common viral pathogens. Accurate prediction of most subjects' HLA-A and HLA-B alleles from TCR beta sequences was reported.

This receptor was obtained from a woman in her forties in good health and CMV-seropositive. The rearrangement uses TRBV14 and TRBJ1-2, with D tentatively TRBD1 (6 bases). Input material: PBMCs. CDR3 region: CASSQLDSIIYTF. The CDR3 DNA reads TGTGCCAGCAGCCAGTTGGACAGTATCATCTACACCTTC.